These 3 T cell receptor beta chains were sequenced from one sample in a study of T cell clusters in autoimmune cytopenias. TRB rearrangements were amplified by touch-down multiplex PCR with mixed TRB-A/B primers. Reanalyzing the multiplex PCR reads, TCRdb keeps one entry per CDR3 protein, without DNA. The table lists approximately 5,700 distinct CDR3 sequences. Some 40,000 genome equivalents of blood DNA were amplified for TRB. These data were likewise used in another study, on T cell repertoires in aging, cancer and after chemotherapy.

Sequences were obtained from peripheral blood. All receptors derive from a human donor in good health.

According to its frequency, this clonotype is medium-sized (0.01 to 0.1%). The J gene is TRBJ2-7, the V gene TRBV5-4; TCRdb returns TRBD2, unconfirmable since there is no DNA. This CDR3 contains 17 residues. Germline V gene sequence: CDR1 SGHNT, CDR2 YYREEE (reference sequence). CDR3 sequence: CASSAGPGLAASYEQYF.

The genes are TRBV4-3 and TRBJ1-2; TCRdb proposes TRBD1, but this gene call is untestable without DNA. The CDR3 spans 14 residues. In germline, CDR1 is LGHNA, CDR2 YSLEER. This CDR3 reads CASSQREAGGGYTF.

The chain combines TRBV20-1 with TRBJ1-1. CDR1 DFQATT and CDR2 SNEGSKA come from the germline V gene (reference sequence). This CDR3 region has 13 residues. CDR3 region: CSASSQANTEAFF.